A selection of T cell receptor beta chains follows, all from one sample in a study of blood T cell repertoires in COVID-19. Sequencing was performed with immunoSEQ multiplex PCR; in TCRdb, only in-frame clones are kept and a portion is missing. The table lists 150,000 to 200,000 clones, 86% of them singletons. Material: peripheral blood. These TCRs come from a man aged 45-65 years with active or convalescent COVID-19. The CDR3 runs from the conserved cysteine through the conserved F or W. D genes are given only for firm matches. Clone size is given for some rows only: seen once, a few or many times, or a class if the clone is expanded.

size: NA
D: TRBD1
V: TRBV5-5
J: TRBJ1-2
DNA: TGTGCCAGCAGCGGGGACGGGACAGGCTTCTATGGCTACACCTTC
CDR3: CASSGDGTGFYGYTF

size: NA
D: NA
V: TRBV5-1
J: TRBJ1-3
DNA: TGCGCCAGCAGCTTTAGAGTCCTACCGTTCTCTGGAAACACCATATATTTT
CDR3: CASSFRVLPFSGNTIYF

size: NA
D: NA
V: TRBV12-5
J: TRBJ2-7
DNA: TGTGCTAGTGGTTTGGTAATGGGAGGCGAGCAGTACTTC
CDR3: CASGLVMGGEQYF

size: NA
D: NA
V: TRBV5-1
J: TRBJ2-7
DNA: TGCGCCAGCAGCCCAGGGAATCCAGGCGAGCAGTACTTC
CDR3: CASSPGNPGEQYF

size: few
D: NA
V: TRBV3-1/TRBV3-2
J: TRBJ1-6
DNA: TGTGCCAGCAGCCCCCTCTACAGTTATTCACCCCTCCACTTT
CDR3: CASSPLYSYSPLHF

size: NA
D: TRBD2
V: TRBV7-9
J: TRBJ2-5
DNA: TGTGCCAGCAGTCTCGGACTAGCTCGGGAGACCCAGTACTTC
CDR3: CASSLGLARETQYF

size: once
D: NA
V: TRBV19
J: TRBJ2-6
DNA: TGTGCCAGTAGTATAGATGAGGTCCCGTCCGTCCGTCGGGCCAACGTCCTGACTTTC
CDR3: CASSIDEVPSVRRANVLTF

size: NA
D: NA
V: TRBV5-1
J: TRBJ2-3
DNA: TGCGCCAGCAGCCTATACACAGATACGCAGTATTTT
CDR3: CASSLYTDTQYF

size: few
D: NA
V: TRBV29-1
J: TRBJ2-7
DNA: TGCAGCGTTACTTTCGACTCCCTCTACGAGCAGTACTTC
CDR3: CSVTFDSLYEQYF

size: NA
D: TRBD2
V: TRBV29-1
J: TRBJ2-7
DNA: TGCAGCGTTGAAGAGCCGGGGGGGGGAAACAACGAGCAGTACTTC
CDR3: CSVEEPGGGNNEQYF

size: NA
D: TRBD2
V: TRBV4-3
J: TRBJ2-3
DNA: TGCGCCAGCAGTAGCACTAGCGGAGACACAGATACGCAGTATTTT
CDR3: CASSSTSGDTDTQYF

size: NA
D: TRBD1
V: TRBV27
J: TRBJ1-2
DNA: TGTGCCAGCAGTTCTCCGGGACAGGCACCCTATGGCTACACCTTC
CDR3: CASSSPGQAPYGYTF

size: NA
D: NA
V: TRBV9
J: TRBJ2-6
DNA: TGTGCCAGCAGCGGCGGTGGGGCCAACGTCCTGACTTTC
CDR3: CASSGGGANVLTF

size: NA
D: TRBD2
V: TRBV10-2
J: TRBJ2-2
DNA: TGCGCCAGCAGTAAACCCGGGACTAGCGCGAACACCGGGGAGCTGTTTTTT
CDR3: CASSKPGTSANTGELFF

size: NA
D: TRBD1
V: TRBV10-3
J: TRBJ2-1
DNA: TGTGCCATCAGTGGACAAGGACAGGGGTCCGATGAGCAGTTCTTC
CDR3: CAISGQGQGSDEQFF

size: once
D: TRBD1
V: TRBV29-1
J: TRBJ1-1
DNA: TGCAGCGTTGCCGCCGGCAGGGGGCAAAGGAACACTGAAGCTTTCTTT
CDR3: CSVAAGRGQRNTEAFF

size: few
D: NA
V: TRBV6-1
J: TRBJ2-2
DNA: TGTGCCAGCAGTGAAGAGTGGGGGCTGGTTACCGGGGAGCTGTTTTTT
CDR3: CASSEEWGLVTGELFF

size: NA
D: TRBD1
V: TRBV3-1/TRBV3-2
J: TRBJ2-1
DNA: TGTGCCAGCAGCCAAGATCTTGGGGACAGGGGACCCAATGAGCAGTTCTTC
CDR3: CASSQDLGDRGPNEQFF

size: NA
D: TRBD1
V: TRBV30
J: TRBJ1-1
DNA: TGTGCCTGGACCCCCGGGACAGGAAAAGCTTTCTTT
CDR3: CAWTPGTGKAFF

size: once
D: NA
V: TRBV13
J: TRBJ1-4
DNA: TGTGCCAGCAGCTTAGGCAGGGTATTGGAAAAACTGTTTTTT
CDR3: CASSLGRVLEKLFF

size: NA
D: NA
V: TRBV6-1
J: TRBJ1-5
DNA: TGTGCCAGCAGTGAAGCGCCAGATAGCAATCAGCCCCAGCATTTT
CDR3: CASSEAPDSNQPQHF

size: once
D: TRBD2
V: TRBV4-2
J: TRBJ2-7
DNA: TGTGCCAGCAGCCAAGGTAGCTCGGGAGGCTACTACGAGCAGTACTTC
CDR3: CASSQGSSGGYYEQYF

size: NA
D: TRBD2
V: TRBV19
J: TRBJ2-6
DNA: TGTGCCAGTAGTATTGTTTCGGGGGGTAGGTCTGGGGCCAACGTCCTGACTTTC
CDR3: CASSIVSGGRSGANVLTF

size: once
D: TRBD2
V: TRBV15
J: TRBJ2-7
DNA: TGTGCCACCGGACGGCCGGGGGGGGAGCAGTACTTC
CDR3: CATGRPGGEQYF

size: NA
D: TRBD1
V: TRBV24-1
J: TRBJ2-1
DNA: TGTGCCACCAGAGACACATCGGGACAGAACAATGAGCAGTTCTTC
CDR3: CATRDTSGQNNEQFF

size: NA
D: TRBD2
V: TRBV6-5
J: TRBJ2-5
DNA: TGTGCCAGCAAGGGACTAGCGGGGGAGACCCAGTACTTC
CDR3: CASKGLAGETQYF

size: NA
D: NA
V: TRBV4-1
J: TRBJ2-3
DNA: TGCGCCAGCAGCCAACACTCCTCGGCACAGATGAGGGGCACAGATACGCAGTATTTT
CDR3: CASSQHSSAQMRGTDTQYF

size: NA
D: TRBD2
V: TRBV6-2/TRBV6-3
J: TRBJ2-7
DNA: TGTGCCAGCAGTTACAGCGGGGGTGCGTCCTACGAGCAGTACTTC
CDR3: CASSYSGGASYEQYF

size: NA
D: NA
V: TRBV21-1
J: TRBJ1-5
DNA: TGTGCCAGCAGCAAAGTTACAGGGTCTCAGCCCCAGCATTTT
CDR3: CASSKVTGSQPQHF

size: many
D: NA
V: TRBV4-1
J: TRBJ1-2
DNA: TGCGCCAGCAGCCAAGAATGGGGGGGAGGCTACACCTTC
CDR3: CASSQEWGGGYTF

size: once
D: TRBD1
V: TRBV3-1/TRBV3-2
J: TRBJ2-1
DNA: TGTGCCACCTACCAATTGACAGGGTACGACAATGAGCAGTTCTTC
CDR3: CATYQLTGYDNEQFF

size: NA
D: NA
V: TRBV3-1/TRBV3-2
J: TRBJ1-6
DNA: TGTGCCAGCAGCCCTCGCCAGGGTGATTCACCCCTCCACTTT
CDR3: CASSPRQGDSPLHF

size: NA
D: NA
V: TRBV29-1
J: TRBJ2-3
DNA: TGCAGCGTGGGGGACATTCGCACAGATACGCAGTATTTT
CDR3: CSVGDIRTDTQYF

size: NA
D: NA
V: TRBV28
J: TRBJ1-2
DNA: TGTGCCAGCAGCCCCGGGACTCAGGGATCCCATGGCTACACCTTC
CDR3: CASSPGTQGSHGYTF

size: NA
D: TRBD1
V: TRBV4-3
J: TRBJ1-5
DNA: TGCGCCAGCAGCCAGCTAGGGACAGGGATAACGAAAAGCAATCAGCCCCAGCATTTT
CDR3: CASSQLGTGITKSNQPQHF

size: NA
D: NA
V: TRBV12-3/TRBV12-4
J: TRBJ2-7
DNA: TGTGCCAGCAGCCTCGGGGGAGAGCAGTACTTC
CDR3: CASSLGGEQYF

size: NA
D: TRBD1
V: TRBV7-2
J: TRBJ2-7
DNA: TGTGCCAGCAGCACAGGGGGTGTGGGAGAGCAGTACTTC
CDR3: CASSTGGVGEQYF

size: few
D: NA
V: TRBV15
J: TRBJ2-5
DNA: TGTGCCACCAGCAGAGATCGAGGAACCCAAAGGGGGACCCAGTACTTC
CDR3: CATSRDRGTQRGTQYF

size: NA
D: NA
V: TRBV6-5
J: TRBJ1-1
DNA: TGTGCCAGCACCGGAGGCATGAACACTGAAGCTTTCTTT
CDR3: CASTGGMNTEAFF